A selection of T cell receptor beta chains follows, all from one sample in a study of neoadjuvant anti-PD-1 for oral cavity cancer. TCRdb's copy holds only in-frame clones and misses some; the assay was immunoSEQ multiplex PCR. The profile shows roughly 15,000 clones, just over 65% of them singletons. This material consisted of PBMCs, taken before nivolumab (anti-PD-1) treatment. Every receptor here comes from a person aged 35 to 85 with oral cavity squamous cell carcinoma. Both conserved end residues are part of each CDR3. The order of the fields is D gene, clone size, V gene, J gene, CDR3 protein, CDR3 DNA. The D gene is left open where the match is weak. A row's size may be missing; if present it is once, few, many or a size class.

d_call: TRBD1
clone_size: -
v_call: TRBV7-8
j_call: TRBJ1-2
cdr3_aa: CASSLQGAGGYTF
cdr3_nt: TGTGCCAGCAGCTTACAGGGGGCTGGTGGCTACACCTTC

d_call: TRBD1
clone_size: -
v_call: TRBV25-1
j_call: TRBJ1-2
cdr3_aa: CASSAKPEVDRVNGYTF
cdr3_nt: TGTGCCAGCAGTGCTAAACCGGAGGTGGACAGGGTCAATGGCTACACCTTC

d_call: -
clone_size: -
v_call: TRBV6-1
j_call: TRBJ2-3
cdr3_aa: CASSGQRDTQYF
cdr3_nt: TGTGCCAGCAGTGGCCAGCGAGATACGCAGTATTTT

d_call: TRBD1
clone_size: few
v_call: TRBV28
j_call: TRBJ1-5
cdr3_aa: CASSMGQVRNQPQHF
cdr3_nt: TGTGCCAGCAGCATGGGACAGGTCCGCAATCAGCCCCAGCATTTT

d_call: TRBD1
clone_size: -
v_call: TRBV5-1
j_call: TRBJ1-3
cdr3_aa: CASSATGGVSGNTIYF
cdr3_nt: TGCGCCAGCAGCGCGACAGGGGGAGTCTCTGGAAACACCATATATTTT

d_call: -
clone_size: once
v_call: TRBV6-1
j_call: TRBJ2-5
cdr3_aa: CASRRTVQETQYF
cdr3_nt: TGTGCCAGCAGGAGGACAGTACAAGAGACCCAGTACTTC

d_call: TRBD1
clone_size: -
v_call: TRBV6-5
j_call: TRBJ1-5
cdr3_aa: CASTRGQDNQPQHF
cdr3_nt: TGTGCCAGCACCAGAGGACAGGACAATCAGCCCCAGCATTTT

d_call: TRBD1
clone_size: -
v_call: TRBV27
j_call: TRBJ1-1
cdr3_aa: CASLSPGQRNTEAFF
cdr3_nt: TGTGCCAGCTTATCCCCGGGACAGAGGAACACTGAAGCTTTCTTT

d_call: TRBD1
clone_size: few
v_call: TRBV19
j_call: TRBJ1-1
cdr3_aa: CASSNNTGGTEAFF
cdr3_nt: TGTGCCAGTAGTAATAATACAGGGGGCACTGAAGCTTTCTTT

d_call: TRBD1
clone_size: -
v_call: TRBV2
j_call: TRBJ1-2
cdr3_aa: CASRGTGGFYGYTF
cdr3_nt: TGTGCCAGCAGGGGGACAGGGGGTTTCTATGGCTACACCTTC

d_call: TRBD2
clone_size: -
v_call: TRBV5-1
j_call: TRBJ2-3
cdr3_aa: CASSRATASGRGVTADTQYF
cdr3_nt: TGCGCCAGCAGCCGGGCAACGGCTAGCGGGAGGGGTGTAACAGCAGATACGCAGTATTTT